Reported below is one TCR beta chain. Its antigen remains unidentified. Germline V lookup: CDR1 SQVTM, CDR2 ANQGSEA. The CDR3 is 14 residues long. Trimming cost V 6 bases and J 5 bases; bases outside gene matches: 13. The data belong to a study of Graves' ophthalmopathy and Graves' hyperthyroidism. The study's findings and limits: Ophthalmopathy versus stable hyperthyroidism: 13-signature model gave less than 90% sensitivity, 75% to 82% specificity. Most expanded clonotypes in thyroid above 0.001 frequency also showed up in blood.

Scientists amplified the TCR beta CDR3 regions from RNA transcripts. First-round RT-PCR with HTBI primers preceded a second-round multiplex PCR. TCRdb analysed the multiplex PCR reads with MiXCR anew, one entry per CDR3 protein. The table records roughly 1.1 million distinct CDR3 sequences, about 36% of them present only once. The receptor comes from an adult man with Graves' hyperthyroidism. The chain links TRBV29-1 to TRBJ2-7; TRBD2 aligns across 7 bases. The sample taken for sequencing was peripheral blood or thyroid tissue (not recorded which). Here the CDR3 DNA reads TGCAGCGTAAACCGGGCCCCCGGGGGGAACGAGCAGTACTTC. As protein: CSVNRAPGGNEQYF.